The entry below describes one T cell receptor beta chain. The sample comes from a study of blood T cell repertoires in COVID-19. At the level of the study: Material from acute and convalescent COVID-19 was sourced from the United States, Italy and Spain. PBMCs, B-cell-depleted T cells, or T cells provided the cDNA or gDNA that made up the material.

Per the original data handling: Reference gene primer amplification gave nucleated cell count estimates. The method was immunoSEQ multiplex PCR; TCRdb's version includes in-frame clones alone and lacks a portion of them. V and J calls and clone size are those listed in that table; D and trimming were worked out from the DNA. Of some 200,000 clones in the sample, 85% to 90% were seen once. The germline V gene encodes CDR1 MRHNA and CDR2 SNTAGT. With 2 bases clipped from V and 4 bases from J, the junction kept 20 bases outside the gene matches. This CDR3 comprises 20 residues. The V gene is TRBV6-4, the J gene TRBJ1-5, with 7 bases that match TRBD1. This clonotype was sampled from an elderly man with acute or convalescent COVID-19. The specimen was peripheral blood. The CDR3 sequence is CASSDLPTGISPKWNQPQHF. CDR3 nucleotides: TGTGCCAGCAGTGACCTCCCGACAGGGATATCCCCTAAATGGAATCAGCCCCAGCATTTT.